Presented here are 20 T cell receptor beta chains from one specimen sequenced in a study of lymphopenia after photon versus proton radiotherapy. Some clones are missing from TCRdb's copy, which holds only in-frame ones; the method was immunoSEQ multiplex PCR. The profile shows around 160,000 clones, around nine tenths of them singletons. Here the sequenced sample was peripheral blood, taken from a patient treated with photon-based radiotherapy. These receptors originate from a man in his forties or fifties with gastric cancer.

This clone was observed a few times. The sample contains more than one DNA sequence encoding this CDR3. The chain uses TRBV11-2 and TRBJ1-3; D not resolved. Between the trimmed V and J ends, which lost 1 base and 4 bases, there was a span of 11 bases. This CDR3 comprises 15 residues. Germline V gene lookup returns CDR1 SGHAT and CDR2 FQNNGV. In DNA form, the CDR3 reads TGTGCCAGCAGCTTAGGTGGTGGCAGGGGAAACACCATATATTTT. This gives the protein CASSLGGGRGNTIYF.

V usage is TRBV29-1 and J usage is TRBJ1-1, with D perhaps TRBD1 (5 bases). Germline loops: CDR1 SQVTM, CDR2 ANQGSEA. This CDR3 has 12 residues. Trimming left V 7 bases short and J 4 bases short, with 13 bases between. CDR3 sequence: CSAMWGSTEAFF. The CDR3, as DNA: TGCAGCGCCATGTGGGGGAGCACTGAAGCTTTCTTT.

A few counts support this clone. In DNA form, the CDR3 reads TGTGCCAGCACCCTTTGGGACAGGGACGGCTACACCTTC. Residues: CASTLWDRDGYTF. The gene calls are TRBV6-1 and TRBJ1-2; 9 bases map to TRBD1. From germline, CDR1 is MNHNS and CDR2 SASEGT. This CDR3 spans 13 amino acids. J lost 8 bases, V lost 7 bases, and 8 bases had no gene match.

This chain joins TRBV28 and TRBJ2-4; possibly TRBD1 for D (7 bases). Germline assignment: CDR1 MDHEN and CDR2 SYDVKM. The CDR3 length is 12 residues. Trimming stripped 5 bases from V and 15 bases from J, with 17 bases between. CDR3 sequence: CASSPRRGQRYF. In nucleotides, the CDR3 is TGTGCCAGCAGTCCCCGGAGGGGACAGAGGTACTTC.

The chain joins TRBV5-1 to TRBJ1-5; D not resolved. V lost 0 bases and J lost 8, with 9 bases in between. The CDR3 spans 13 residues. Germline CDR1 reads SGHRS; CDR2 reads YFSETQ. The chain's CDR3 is CASSLGGGEPQHF. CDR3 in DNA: TGCGCCAGCAGCTTGGGGGGTGGAGAGCCCCAGCATTTT.

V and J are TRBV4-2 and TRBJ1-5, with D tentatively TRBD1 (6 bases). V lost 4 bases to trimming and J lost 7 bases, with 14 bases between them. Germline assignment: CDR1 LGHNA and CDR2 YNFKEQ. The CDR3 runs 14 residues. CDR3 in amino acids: CASSPQGVGQPQHF. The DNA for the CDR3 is TGTGCCAGCAGCCCACAGGGAGTAGGGCAGCCCCAGCATTTT.

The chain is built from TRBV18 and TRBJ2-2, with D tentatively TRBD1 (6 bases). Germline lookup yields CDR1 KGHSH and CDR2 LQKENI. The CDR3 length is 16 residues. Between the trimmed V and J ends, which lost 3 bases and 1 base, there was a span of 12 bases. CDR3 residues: CASSPLETGNTGELFF. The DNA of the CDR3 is TGTGCCAGCTCACCCCTAGAGACAGGGAACACCGGGGAGCTGTTTTTT.

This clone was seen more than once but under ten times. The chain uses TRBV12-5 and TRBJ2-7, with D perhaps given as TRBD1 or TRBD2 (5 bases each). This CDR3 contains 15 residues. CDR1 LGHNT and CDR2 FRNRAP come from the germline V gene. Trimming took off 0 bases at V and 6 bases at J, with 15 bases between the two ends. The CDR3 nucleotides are TGTGCTAGTGGTTTGGTACCTGGGGGAAGGATCGAGCAGTACTTC. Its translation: CASGLVPGGRIEQYF.

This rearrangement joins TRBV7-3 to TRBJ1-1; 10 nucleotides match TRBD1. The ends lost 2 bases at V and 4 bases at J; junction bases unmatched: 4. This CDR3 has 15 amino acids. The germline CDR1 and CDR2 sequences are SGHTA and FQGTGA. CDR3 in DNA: TGTGCCAGCAGCTTAGTAGGGACAGGGGCCACTGAAGCTTTCTTT. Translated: CASSLVGTGATEAFF.

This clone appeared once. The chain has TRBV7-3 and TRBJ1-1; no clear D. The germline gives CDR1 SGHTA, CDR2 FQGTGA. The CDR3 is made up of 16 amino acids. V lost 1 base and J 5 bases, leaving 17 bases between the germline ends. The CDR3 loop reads CASSLSLPVDQTEAFF. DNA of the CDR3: TGTGCCAGCAGCTTAAGCCTCCCCGTCGACCAAACTGAAGCTTTCTTT.

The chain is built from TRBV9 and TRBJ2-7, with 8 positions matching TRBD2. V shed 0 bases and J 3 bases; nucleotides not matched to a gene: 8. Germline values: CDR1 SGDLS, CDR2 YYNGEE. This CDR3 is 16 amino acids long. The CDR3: CASSVAAAGAFYEQYF. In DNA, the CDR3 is TGTGCCAGCAGCGTAGCGGCAGCGGGGGCTTTCTACGAGCAGTACTTC.

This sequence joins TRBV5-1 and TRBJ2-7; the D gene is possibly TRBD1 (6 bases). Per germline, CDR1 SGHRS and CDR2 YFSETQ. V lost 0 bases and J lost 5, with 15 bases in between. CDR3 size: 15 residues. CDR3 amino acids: CASSLVVSGVDEQYF. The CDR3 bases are TGCGCCAGCAGCTTGGTTGTTTCAGGGGTCGACGAGCAGTACTTC.

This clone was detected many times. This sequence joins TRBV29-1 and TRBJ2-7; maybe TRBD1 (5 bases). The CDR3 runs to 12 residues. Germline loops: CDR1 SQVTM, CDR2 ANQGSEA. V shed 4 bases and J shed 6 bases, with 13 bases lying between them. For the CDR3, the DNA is TGCAGCGTTGTAGACAAGGGGCGCGAGCAGTACTTC. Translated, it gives CSVVDKGREQYF.

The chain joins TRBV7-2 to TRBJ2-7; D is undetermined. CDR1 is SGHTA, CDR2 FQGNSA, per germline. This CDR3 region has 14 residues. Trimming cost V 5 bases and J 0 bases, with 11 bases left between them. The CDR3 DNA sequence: TGTGCCAGCAGCCCCGGACGGTCCTCCTACGAGCAGTACTTC. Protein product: CASSPGRSSYEQYF. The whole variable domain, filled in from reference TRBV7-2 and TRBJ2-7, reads GAGVSQSPSNKVTEKGKDVELRCDPISGHTALYWYRQSLGQGLEFLIYFQGNSAPDKSGLPSDRFSAERTGGSVSTLTIQRTQQEDSAVYLCASSPGRSSYEQYFGPGTRLTVT.

The CDR3 DNA reads as TGCGCCAGCAGCTCTACAGGGTACACCGGGGAGCTGTTTTTT. This sequence encodes CASSSTGYTGELFF. V is TRBV5-1 and J is TRBJ2-2, with D maybe TRBD1 (6 bases). Germline CDR1 is SGHRS and CDR2 is YFSETQ. V was pared by 3 bases and J by 3 bases, with 9 bases between. This CDR3 contains 14 residues.

The CDR3 DNA reads TGCGCCAGCAGTCCCCGGACAGGGGGCGAGCAGTACTTC. This sequence encodes CASSPRTGGEQYF. V usage is TRBV10-2 and J usage is TRBJ2-7, with 10 positions matching TRBD1. The CDR3 is made up of 13 amino acids. CDR1 WSHSY and CDR2 SAAADI come from the germline V gene. With V trimmed by 5 bases and J by 6 bases, 4 bases remained unmatched.

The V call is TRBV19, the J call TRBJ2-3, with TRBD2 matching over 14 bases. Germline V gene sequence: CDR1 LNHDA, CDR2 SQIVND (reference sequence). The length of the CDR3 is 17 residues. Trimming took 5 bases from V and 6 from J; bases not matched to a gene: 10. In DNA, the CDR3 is TGTGCCAGTAGTCCCCTGGGACTAGCGGGAGTAGTTGATACGCAGTATTTT. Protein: CASSPLGLAGVVDTQYF.

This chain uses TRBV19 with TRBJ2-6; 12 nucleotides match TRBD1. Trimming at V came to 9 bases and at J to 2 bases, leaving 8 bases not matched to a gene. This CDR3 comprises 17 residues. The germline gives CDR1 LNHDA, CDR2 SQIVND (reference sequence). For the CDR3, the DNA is TGTGCCAGCAGAACCGGGACAGGGGGCACTGGGGCCAACGTCCTGACTTTC. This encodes CASRTGTGGTGANVLTF.

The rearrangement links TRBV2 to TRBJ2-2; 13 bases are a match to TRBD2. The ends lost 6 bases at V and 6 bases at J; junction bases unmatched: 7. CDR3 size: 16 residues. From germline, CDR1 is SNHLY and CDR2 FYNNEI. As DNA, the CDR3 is TGTGCCAGCAGGCCCCGACTAGCGGGAGGAGCCGGGGAGCTGTTTTTT. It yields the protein CASRPRLAGGAGELFF.

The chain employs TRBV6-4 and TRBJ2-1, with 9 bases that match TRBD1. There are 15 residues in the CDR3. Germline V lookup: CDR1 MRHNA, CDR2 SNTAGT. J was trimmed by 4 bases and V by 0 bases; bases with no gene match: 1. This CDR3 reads CASSDSGTGYNEQFF. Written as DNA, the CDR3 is TGTGCCAGCAGTGACTCCGGGACAGGGTACAATGAGCAGTTCTTC.